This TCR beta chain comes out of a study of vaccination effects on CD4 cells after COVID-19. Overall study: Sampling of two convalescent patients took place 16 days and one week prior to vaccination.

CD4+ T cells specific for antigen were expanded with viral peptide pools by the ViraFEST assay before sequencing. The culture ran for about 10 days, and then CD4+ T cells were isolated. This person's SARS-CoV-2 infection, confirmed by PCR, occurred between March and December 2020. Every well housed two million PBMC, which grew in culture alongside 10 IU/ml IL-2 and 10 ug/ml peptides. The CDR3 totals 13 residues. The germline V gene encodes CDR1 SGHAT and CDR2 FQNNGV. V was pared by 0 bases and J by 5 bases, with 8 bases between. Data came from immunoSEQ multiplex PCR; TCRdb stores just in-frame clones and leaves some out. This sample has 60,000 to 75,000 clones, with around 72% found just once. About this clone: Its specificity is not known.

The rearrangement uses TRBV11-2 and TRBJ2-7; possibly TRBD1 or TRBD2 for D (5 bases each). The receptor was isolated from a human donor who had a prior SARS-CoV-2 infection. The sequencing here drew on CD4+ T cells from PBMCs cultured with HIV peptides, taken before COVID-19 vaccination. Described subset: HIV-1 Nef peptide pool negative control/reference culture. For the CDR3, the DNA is TGTGCCAGCAGCTTAGATCAGGGAGACGAGCAGTACTTC. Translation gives CASSLDQGDEQYF. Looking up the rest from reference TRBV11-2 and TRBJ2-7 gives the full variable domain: EAGVAQSPRYKIIEKRQSVAFWCNPISGHATLYWYQQILGQGPKLLIQFQNNGVVDDSQLPKDRFSAERLKGVDSTLKIQPAKLEDSAVYLCASSLDQGDEQYFGPGTRLTVT.